This T cell receptor (beta chain) was retrieved from a study of T cell repertoires in cytomegalovirus infection. Study results and caveats: Frequencies of public TCR beta families were cumulated, and this identified carriers of CMV plus the relevant HLA.

The CDR3 sequence is 14 residues long. Trimming removed 10 bases at V and 4 bases at J, with 17 bases between. About this clonotype: Its antigen remains unidentified.

MiXCR was run by TCRdb on the reads, yielding one entry per CDR3 protein. The table includes approximately 910,000 distinct CDR3 sequences, around 29% detected once. The chain combines TRBV23-1 with TRBJ2-1, with D hard to call. TRBV23-1 qualifies as an ORF whose function is uncertain. This TCR derives from a human donor in good health (CMV status not recorded). Some clones in this sample may be carry-over from other donors' samples. The sequencing here drew on cultured CD8+ T cells from PBMCs, taken from culture after CMV antigen stimulation. The CDR3 bases are TGCGCCACCCGTAGTGGCCCTTTGTACAATGAGCAGTTCTTC. Translated: CATRSGPLYNEQFF.